This TCR beta chain originates from a study of T cells after yellow fever vaccination. Notes on the study in general: CD4 and CD8 compartments shared a small share of clonotypes, likely from convergent recombination. Most clones from primary vaccination were detected again post-booster (roughly 95% CD4, about 88% CD8). FACS-sorted repertoires could harbor abundant contaminating bulk-population clonotypes.

Looked up from germline, CDR1 is MGHDK and CDR2 is SYGVNS. The CDR3 sequence is 12 residues long. Trimming took off 8 bases at V and 2 bases at J, with 8 bases between the two ends. This clonotype was counted between two and nine times. Its antigen is unidentified. TCR cDNA was made by 5'RACE template switching, adding a universal primer site and UMIs. TCRdb re-called the 5' RACE reads with MiXCR, one entry per CDR3 protein. The data show about 580,000 distinct CDR3 sequences, about 15% seen once. This TCR was sampled from a man aged 18 to 29 who received the YFV17D yellow fever vaccine. The chain has TRBV25-1 and TRBJ2-3; D assignment may be TRBD1 or TRBD2 (6 bases each). The source material was PBMCs, sampled roughly 5 days after the first yellow fever vaccination. The CDR3 DNA sequence: TGTGCCAGCTGGGGGGCCACAGATACGCAGTATTTT. Protein product: CASWGATDTQYF.